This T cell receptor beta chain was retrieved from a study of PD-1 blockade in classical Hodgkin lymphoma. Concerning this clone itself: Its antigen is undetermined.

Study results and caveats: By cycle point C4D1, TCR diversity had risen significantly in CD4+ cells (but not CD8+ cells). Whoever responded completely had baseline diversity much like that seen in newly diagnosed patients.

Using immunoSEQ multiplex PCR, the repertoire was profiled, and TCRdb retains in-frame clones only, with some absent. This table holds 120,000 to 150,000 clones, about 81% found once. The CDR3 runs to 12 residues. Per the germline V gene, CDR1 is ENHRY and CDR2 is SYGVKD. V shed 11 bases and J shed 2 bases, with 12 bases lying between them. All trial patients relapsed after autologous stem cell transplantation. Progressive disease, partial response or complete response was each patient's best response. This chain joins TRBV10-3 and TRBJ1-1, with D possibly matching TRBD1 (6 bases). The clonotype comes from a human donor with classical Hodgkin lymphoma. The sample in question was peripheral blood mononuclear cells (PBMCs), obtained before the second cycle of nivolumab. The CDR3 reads CAARGPNTEAFF. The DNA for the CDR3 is TGTGCCGCCAGGGGTCCCAACACTGAAGCTTTCTTT.